This TCR beta chain came from a study of T cell repertoires in cytomegalovirus infection. Overall study: Indications came from public TCR beta signatures; they pointed to CMV infection and to a matching HLA type.

Findings of the study overall: There were HLA-C-restricted CMV-specific TCR beta clonotypes dominating the ex vivo response. Accumulated public TCR beta family frequency recognized individuals carrying CMV together with the relevant HLA.

After removal of 6 bases from V and 11 bases from J, the junction contained 6 bases not matched to a gene. The CDR3 is made up of 14 amino acids. Germline CDR1 and CDR2: MDHEN and SYDVKM. From the reads, TCRdb called clonotypes with MiXCR, one entry per CDR3 protein. The data show around 550,000 distinct CDR3 sequences, less than 30% seen once. As for this clonotype: Its specificity is unknown.

This chain uses TRBV28 with TRBJ2-1; TRBD2 agrees at 14 bases. The receptor was derived from a human donor in good health (CMV status not recorded). Some clones in this sample may be carry-over from other donors' samples. Specimen: PBMCs. The CDR3 sequence is CASRPGLAGAKQFF. The CDR3 coding sequence is TGTGCCAGCAGACCGGGACTAGCGGGAGCCAAGCAGTTCTTC.